This T cell receptor beta chain was captured by sequencing in a study of identifying expanded T cells in peripheral blood. This CDR3 contains 15 residues. Germline CDR1 reads SGHNT; CDR2 reads YYREEE (reference sequence). J lost 6 bases, V lost 4 bases, and 2 bases had no gene match. Assay used: immunoSEQ multiplex PCR; TCRdb lists only in-frame clones, some missing. The sample shows 75,000 to 90,000 clones, 84% of them seen only once. Sequenced: blood. The rearrangement uses TRBV5-4 and TRBJ2-2; 14 bases align to TRBD2. This TCR was recovered from a person between 18 and 75 years old in good health. Here the CDR3 DNA reads TGTGCCAGCAGCCTGGGACTAGCGGGAGCCGGGGAGCTGTTTTTT. It specifies CASSLGLAGAGELFF.